The 16 T cell receptor beta chains below come from one sample, sequenced in a study of blood T cells in healthy people across ages (dated by TCRdb to between 2015 and 2016). Receptor libraries were prepared by 5' RACE. For sequencing, an Illumina HiSeq 2500 was employed. The second PCR ran for roughly 6 to 11 cycles and used a J-beta primer mix along with a sample-barcoded 5' primer. The public sequencing data were trimmed at Q25 with fastp and processed into clonotypes with MiXCR by TCRdb, which kept only in-frame beta chains. Rows matching on CDR3 protein sequence are summarized as one entry with the most common DNA and genes. The sample table lists 450,000 to 700,000 distinct CDR3 sequences, 27% of them with a count of one. About a fifth of the sample is taken by the ten largest. The sequenced sample was blood. The receptor source for this set is a woman between 65 and 79 years old in good health.

This clonotype occurred a few times. The chain is built from TRBV24-1 and TRBJ1-3; D uncertain. The CDR3 runs to 12 residues. CDR1 is KGHDR, CDR2 SFDVKD, per germline. Trimming removed 4 bases at V and 5 bases at J, with 5 bases between. The DNA of the CDR3 is TGTGCCACCAGTGACCGGCGAAACACCATATATTTT. Its translation is CATSDRRNTIYF.

The V gene is TRBV12-5, the J gene TRBJ2-2; D might be TRBD1 (5 bases). Trimming stripped 2 bases from V and 9 bases from J, with 10 bases between. CDR1 and CDR2 (germline): LGHNT, FRNRAP. The CDR3 has 13 residues. CDR3 sequence (DNA): TGTGCTAGTGGTTTGAACCAGGGAAGGGAGCTGTTTTTT. The encoded protein is CASGLNQGRELFF.

The genes are TRBV6-2 or TRBV6-3 and TRBJ1-2, with D possibly TRBD1 on 5 matching bases. V lost 7 bases, J lost 2 bases, and 14 bases lay in between. This CDR3 comprises 14 residues. The V gene's germline CDR1 is MNHEY and CDR2 SVGEGT. DNA for the CDR3: TGTGCCAGCACTTCCGGGACGGTAAACTATGGCTACACCTTC. It encodes CASTSGTVNYGYTF.

Only a few counts were recorded for this clonotype. The V gene is TRBV24-1, the J gene TRBJ2-3, with a possible D match to TRBD2 (6 bases). The CDR3 length is 16 residues. V was clipped by 2 bases and J by 3 bases, with 14 bases between them. In germline, CDR1 is KGHDR, CDR2 SFDVKD. In DNA form, the CDR3 reads TGTGCCACCAGTGATTGGACTAATCGGGGGACAGATACGCAGTATTTT. Translating it yields CATSDWTNRGTDTQYF.

The gene calls are TRBV2 and TRBJ1-4; 11 bases are shared with TRBD1. V shed 8 bases, J shed 8 bases, and the junction held 10 bases outside the gene matches. This CDR3 region has 15 residues. The V gene's germline CDR1 is SNHLY and CDR2 FYNNEI. In DNA, the CDR3 is TGTGCCAGCCGGGACAGGGGGAGTATAAGAGAAAAACTGTTTTTT. This sequence encodes CASRDRGSIREKLFF.

This clonotype was detected only a few times. The V call is TRBV20-1, the J call TRBJ2-7, with D hard to call. Germline lookup yields CDR1 DFQATT and CDR2 SNEGSKA (reference sequence). V was pared by 1 base and J by 0 bases, with 10 bases between. The CDR3 loop spans 14 amino acids. CDR3 DNA: TGCAGTGCTAGAGCCGCACTCAACTCCTACGAGCAGTACTTC. It is translated as CSARAALNSYEQYF.

A few counts support this clonotype. This chain uses TRBV5-1 with TRBJ1-2; TRBD1 agrees at 9 bases. The germline V gene has CDR1 SGHRS and CDR2 YFSETQ. The CDR3 spans 15 residues. The trim removed 3 bases at V and 5 bases at J, leaving 8 bases unmatched. The CDR3 region is CASSSDRGREYGYTF. CDR3 bases: TGCGCCAGCAGCTCGGACAGGGGTAGGGAGTATGGCTACACCTTC.

This clonotype was counted between two and nine times. V gene TRBV5-1 combines with J gene TRBJ2-3; tentatively, D is TRBD2 (7 bases). The CDR3 consists of 14 residues. The germline CDR1 and CDR2 sequences are SGHRS and YFSETQ. Trimming left V 4 bases short and J 5 bases short, with 14 bases between. CDR3: CASSGGGLGDTQYF. As DNA, the CDR3 is TGCGCCAGCAGCGGGGGGGGCCTTGGAGATACGCAGTATTTT.

This clonotype was recorded a few times. The chain couples TRBV7-6 to TRBJ2-5, with TRBD2 matching over 8 bases. The CDR3 has 14 residues. V lost 7 bases to trimming and J lost 5 bases; unmatched junction nucleotides: 9. The V gene's germline CDR1 is SGHVS and CDR2 FNYEAQ. CDR3 DNA sequence: TGTGCCAGCACCAGGACTAGCTCGGGGGAGACCCAGTACTTC. It codes for CASTRTSSGETQYF.

The sample holds a few counts of this clonotype. The rearrangement uses TRBV2 and TRBJ1-4, with TRBD1 matching 9 bases. The junction had 10 bases not matched to a gene; V was cut back by 6 bases and J by 8 bases. Germline CDR1 is SNHLY and CDR2 is FYNNEI. This CDR3 has 15 residues. CDR3 protein: CASRVGQGLGEKLFF. The CDR3 DNA reads as TGTGCCAGCAGGGTTGGACAGGGGTTAGGAGAAAAACTGTTTTTT.

On this clonotype itself: At one end the junction does not follow the germline gene, possibly because of a read error. The genes are TRBV6-1 and TRBJ1-3, with a weak D call TRBD1 (6 bases). There are 20 residues in the CDR3. Germline values: CDR1 MNHNS, CDR2 SASEGT. CDR3 DNA sequence: TGTGCCAGCGTCTCCCGTAGGGGGGGTTCCTTCGGTATCTCTGGAAACACCATATACTTT. Translation: CASVSRRGGSFGISGNTIYF.

The chain recombines TRBV20-1 with TRBJ1-2; D perhaps matches TRBD1 (5 bases). In germline, CDR1 is DFQATT, CDR2 SNEGSKA (reference sequence). The CDR3 is 12 amino acids. V gave up 8 bases and J gave up 4 bases, with 14 bases separating them. CDR3 nucleotides: TGCAGTCCAGGGACCGTTACCTATGGCTACACCTTC. Protein sequence: CSPGTVTYGYTF.

The chain recombines TRBV14 with TRBJ2-5; D not resolved. The tail of the sequence fits TRBJ2-7 better, so the J call may be wrong. CDR1 and CDR2 from the germline V gene are SGHDN and FVKESK. This CDR3 has 11 amino acids. The CDR3 here is CASSHSHEQYF. Written as DNA, the CDR3 is TGTGCCAGCAGCCATTCCCACGAGCAGTACTTC.

There are a few counts of this clonotype. This sequence joins TRBV2 and TRBJ1-2; D unclear. Germline CDR1 and CDR2: SNHLY and FYNNEI. The CDR3 covers 11 residues. CDR3 bases: TGTGGGCAGGCCGTAATCTATGGCTACACCTTC. It encodes CGQAVIYGYTF.

Note on this clonotype: Germline and junction disagree at one end, which may indicate a read error. This chain joins TRBV7-7 and TRBJ2-1, with D perhaps matching TRBD1 or TRBD2 (5 bases each). There are 13 residues in the CDR3. Germline CDR1 SSHAT, CDR2 FNYEAQ (reference sequence). The CDR3 DNA reads TGTGCTAGCAGCCCCGGGACCTCAAATGAGCAGTTCTTC. It translates to CASSPGTSNEQFF.

The chain recombines TRBV6-4 with TRBJ2-4; weak D call: TRBD2 (6 bases). CDR1 and CDR2 (germline): MRHNA, SNTAGT. The germline V and J ends were trimmed by 7 bases and 12 bases, with 22 bases remaining between them. The CDR3 sequence is 14 residues long. The DNA for the CDR3 is TGTGCCAGCAAGGAAGTAAGCGGGTCGACTGATCAGTACTTC. It is translated as CASKEVSGSTDQYF.